These 10 T cell receptor beta chains share one sample of origin, sequenced in a study of CD8+CD57+ T cells in acquired aplastic anemia. Both TCR beta VDJ combination and CDR3 sequence profiling were carried out. Genomic DNA was the template for this profiling. One entry per CDR3 protein results from TCRdb running MiXCR on the reads. The sample has hundreds of thousands of distinct CDR3 sequences; approximately 58% are singletons. All sequencing subjects had displayed CD8+CD57+ cell expansion on flow cytometry. The sequenced sample was sorted CD4+, CD8+, or CD8+CD57+ T cells (not recorded which) from PBMCs. The receptor set was obtained from a human donor with aplastic anemia.

In its sample, this clonotype was seen many times. The CDR3 nucleotides are TGTGCCAGCACCGCCTTTTTAGGAATTGGAAACACCATATATTTT. It is translated as CASTAFLGIGNTIYF. The chain uses TRBV6-5 and TRBJ1-3; unclear D gene. The ends were cut back, 7 bases at V and 3 bases at J, with 16 bases in the middle. Germline CDR1 reads MNHEY; CDR2 reads SVGAGI. This CDR3 comprises 15 residues.

The chain joins TRBV20-1 to TRBJ2-5; TRBD2 matches 11 bases. With 8 bases clipped from V and 1 base from J, the junction kept 3 bases outside the gene matches. The length of the CDR3 is 13 residues. The germline gives CDR1 DFQATT, CDR2 SNEGSKA (reference sequence). The CDR3 loop reads CSMTSGVQETQYF. CDR3 DNA: TGCAGTATGACTAGCGGGGTCCAAGAGACCCAGTACTTC.

This clonotype was seen at least ten times. This chain links TRBV6-1 with TRBJ2-7; 10 positions agree with TRBD2. The CDR3 length is 16 residues. The germline CDR1 and CDR2 sequences are MNHNS and SASEGT. V shed 1 base, J shed 7 bases, and the junction held 10 bases outside the gene matches. CDR3 nucleotides: TGTGCCAGCAGTGAAGACCGACTAGCGGGTCTGGGTGAGCAGTACTTC. It specifies CASSEDRLAGLGEQYF.

This clonotype was recorded a few times. The rearrangement links TRBV2 to TRBJ1-2; D is unclear. There are 11 residues in the CDR3. Trimming removed 5 bases from V and 5 bases from J, with 6 bases in between. The V gene's germline CDR1 is SNHLY and CDR2 FYNNEI. CDR3 protein: CASSSRYGYTF. In DNA form, the CDR3 reads TGTGCCAGCAGTTCACGGTATGGCTACACCTTC.

The chain has TRBV7-8 and TRBJ2-7; 7 bases match TRBD1. The germline CDR1 and CDR2 sequences are SGHVS and FQNEAQ. V shed 6 bases and J 5 bases; nucleotides not matched to a gene: 10. CDR3 length equals 14 residues. The CDR3 loop reads CASRVEQGFDEQYF. CDR3 coding DNA: TGTGCCAGCAGGGTGGAACAGGGGTTCGACGAGCAGTACTTC.

This clonotype has a count of ten or more. This chain connects TRBV2 to TRBJ1-5; D is possibly TRBD1 (6 bases). The germline V gene has CDR1 SNHLY and CDR2 FYNNEI. Trimming removed 5 bases from V and 3 bases from J, with 11 bases in between. The CDR3 loop spans 14 amino acids. As DNA, the CDR3 is TGTGCCAGCAGTTATGCGGGGGCCAATCAGCCCCAGCATTTT. Protein: CASSYAGANQPQHF.

CDR3 protein: CASSLMGLAGGGLEQFF. The CDR3 nucleotides read TGTGCCAGCAGCCTTATGGGACTAGCGGGAGGAGGTCTTGAGCAGTTCTTC. This sequence joins TRBV7-6 and TRBJ2-1, with 15 bases lining up with TRBD2. Per the germline V gene, CDR1 is SGHVS and CDR2 is FNYEAQ. J gave up 9 bases and V 5 bases, and 11 bases lay outside the gene matches. The CDR3 contains 17 residues.

This clonotype was picked up many times. The J gene is TRBJ2-1, the V gene TRBV20-1, with 7 bases fitting TRBD2. The CDR3 runs to 14 residues. V dropped 5 bases and J dropped 0; count of bases not matched to a gene: 4. CDR1 and CDR2 from the germline V gene are DFQATT and SNEGSKA (reference sequence). The CDR3 region has the DNA TGCAGTGCTCTCGGGGGGAGCTCCTACAATGAGCAGTTCTTC. This gives the protein CSALGGSSYNEQFF.

The CDR3 bases are TGCAGTGCTAGAGCTGCCAGCCTTAGAGGCGAGCAGTACTTC. This translates into CSARAASLRGEQYF. The chain employs TRBV20-1 and TRBJ2-7; the D is unclear. Germline V CDR1 and CDR2: DFQATT, SNEGSKA (reference sequence). Between the trimmed V and J ends, which lost 1 base and 6 bases, there was a span of 16 bases. CDR3 length equals 14 residues.

This clonotype showed up just a few times. The chain recombines TRBV13 with TRBJ2-7, with 8 bases aligning to TRBD2. This CDR3 has 13 residues. From germline, CDR1 is PRHDT and CDR2 FYEKMQ (reference sequence). Unmatched junction bases numbered 6, after V lost 5 bases and J lost 6 bases. The CDR3 spells CASSPSGRSEQYF. The CDR3 DNA reads TGTGCCAGCAGCCCGAGCGGGAGAAGCGAGCAGTACTTC.